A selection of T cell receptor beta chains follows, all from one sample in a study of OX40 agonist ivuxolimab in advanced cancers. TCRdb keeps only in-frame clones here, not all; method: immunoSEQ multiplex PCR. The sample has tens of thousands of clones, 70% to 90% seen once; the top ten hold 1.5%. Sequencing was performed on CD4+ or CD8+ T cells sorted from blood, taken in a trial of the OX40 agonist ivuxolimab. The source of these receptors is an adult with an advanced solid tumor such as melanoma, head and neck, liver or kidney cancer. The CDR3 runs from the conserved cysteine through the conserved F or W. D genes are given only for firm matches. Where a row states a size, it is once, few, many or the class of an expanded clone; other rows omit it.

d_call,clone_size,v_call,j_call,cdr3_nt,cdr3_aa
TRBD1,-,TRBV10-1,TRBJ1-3,TGCGCCAGCAGTCCGGGACAGGGGGCGTCTGGAAACACCATATATTTT,CASSPGQGASGNTIYF
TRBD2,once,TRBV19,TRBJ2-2,TGTGCCAGTAGTGATAGCGGGAGAGGTAACACCGGGGAGCTGTTTTTT,CASSDSGRGNTGELFF
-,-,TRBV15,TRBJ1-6,TGTGCCACCAGCAGAGTGGACAGAACTTCACCCCTCCACTTT,CATSRVDRTSPLHF
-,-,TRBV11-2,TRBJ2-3,TGTGCCACCTCAGACACAGATACGCAGTATTTT,CATSDTDTQYF
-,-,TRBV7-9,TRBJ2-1,TGTGCCAGCAGCTTAGGAGGGCCCCGTGAGCAGTTCTTC,CASSLGGPREQFF
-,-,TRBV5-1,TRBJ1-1,TGCGCCAGCAGCTTAGGGTTAACGGGCACTGAAGCTTTCTTT,CASSLGLTGTEAFF
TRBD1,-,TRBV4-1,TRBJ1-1,TGCGCCAGCAACCCGGGACAGTTGAACACTGAAGCTTTCTTT,CASNPGQLNTEAFF
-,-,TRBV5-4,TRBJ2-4,TGTGCCAGCAGCTTAGGTGGCAGGGAGGTAAACATTCAGTACTTC,CASSLGGREVNIQYF
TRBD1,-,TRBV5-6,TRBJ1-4,TGTGCCAGCAGCGAGACAGGGCCTGGAGAACTGTTTTTT,CASSETGPGELFF
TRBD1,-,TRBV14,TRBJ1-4,TGTGCCAGCAGCCCCGGGACAGGGTCTAATGAAAAACTGTTTTTT,CASSPGTGSNEKLFF